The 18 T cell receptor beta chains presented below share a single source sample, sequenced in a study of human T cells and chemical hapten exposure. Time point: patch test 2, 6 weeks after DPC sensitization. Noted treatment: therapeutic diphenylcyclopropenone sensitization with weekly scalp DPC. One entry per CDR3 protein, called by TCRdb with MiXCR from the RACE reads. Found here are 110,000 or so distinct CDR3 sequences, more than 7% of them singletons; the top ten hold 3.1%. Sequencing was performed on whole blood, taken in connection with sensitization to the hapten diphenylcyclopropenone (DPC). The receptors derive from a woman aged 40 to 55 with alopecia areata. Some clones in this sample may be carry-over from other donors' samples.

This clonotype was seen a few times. CDR3 bases: TGTGCCAGCAGCTCAACAGGCTATGGCTACACCTTC. Protein sequence: CASSSTGYGYTF. The rearrangement links TRBV11-2 to TRBJ1-2; D is possibly TRBD1 (5 bases). Germline V gene sequence: CDR1 SGHAT, CDR2 FQNNGV. Trimming took 4 bases from V and 4 from J, leaving 7 bases between them. This CDR3 spans 12 amino acids.

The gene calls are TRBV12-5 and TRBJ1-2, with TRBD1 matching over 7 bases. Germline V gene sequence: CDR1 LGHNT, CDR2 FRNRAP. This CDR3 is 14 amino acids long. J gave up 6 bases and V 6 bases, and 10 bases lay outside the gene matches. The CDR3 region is CASGQNRGLNGYTF. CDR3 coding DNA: TGTGCTAGTGGCCAGAACAGGGGATTGAATGGCTACACCTTC.

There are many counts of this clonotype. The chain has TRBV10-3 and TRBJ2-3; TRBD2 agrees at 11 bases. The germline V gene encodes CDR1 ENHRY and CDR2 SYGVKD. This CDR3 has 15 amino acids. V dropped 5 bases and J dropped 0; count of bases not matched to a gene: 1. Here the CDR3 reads CAISRLAGSTDTQYF. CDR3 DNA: TGTGCCATCAGTCGACTAGCGGGAAGCACAGATACGCAGTATTTT.

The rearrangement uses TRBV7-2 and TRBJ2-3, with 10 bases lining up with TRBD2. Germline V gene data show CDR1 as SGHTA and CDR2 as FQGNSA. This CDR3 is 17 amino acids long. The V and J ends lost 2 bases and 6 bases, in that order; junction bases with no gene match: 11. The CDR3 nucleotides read TGTGCCAGCAGCTTAAACCTAGCGGGGGCATGGGGGGATACGCAGTATTTT. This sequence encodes CASSLNLAGAWGDTQYF.

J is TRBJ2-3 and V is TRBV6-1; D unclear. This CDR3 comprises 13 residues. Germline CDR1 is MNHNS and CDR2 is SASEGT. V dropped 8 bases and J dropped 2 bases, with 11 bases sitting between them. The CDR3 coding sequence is TGTGCCAGCGAGGATCAGTTCACAGATACGCAGTATTTT. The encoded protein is CASEDQFTDTQYF.

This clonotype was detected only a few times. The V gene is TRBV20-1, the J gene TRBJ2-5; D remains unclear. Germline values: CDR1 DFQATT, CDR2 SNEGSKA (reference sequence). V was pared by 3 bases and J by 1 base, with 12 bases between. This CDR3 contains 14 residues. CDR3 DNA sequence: TGCAGTGCTAGGGGCCGGGTTTTCCAAGAGACCCAGTACTTC. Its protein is CSARGRVFQETQYF.

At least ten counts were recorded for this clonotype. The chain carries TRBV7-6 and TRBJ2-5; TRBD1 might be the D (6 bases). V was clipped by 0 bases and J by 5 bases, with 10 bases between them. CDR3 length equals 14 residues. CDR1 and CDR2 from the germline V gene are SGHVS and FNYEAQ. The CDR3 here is CASSLAPQGETQYF. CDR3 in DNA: TGTGCCAGCAGCTTAGCCCCTCAGGGGGAGACCCAGTACTTC.

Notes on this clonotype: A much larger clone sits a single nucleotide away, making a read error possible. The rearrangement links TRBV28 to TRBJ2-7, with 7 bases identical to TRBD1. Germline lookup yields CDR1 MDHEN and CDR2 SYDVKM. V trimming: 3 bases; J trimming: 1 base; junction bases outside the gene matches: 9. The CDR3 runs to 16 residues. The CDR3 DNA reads TGTGCCAGCAGTTTCAACAGGGGATTCCTATCCTACGAGCAGTACTTC. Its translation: CASSFNRGFLSYEQYF.

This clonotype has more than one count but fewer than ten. The CDR3 reads CASSRLAGSTEAFF. For the CDR3, the DNA is TGTGCCAGCAGTCGTCTTGCCGGGAGCACTGAAGCTTTCTTT. V is TRBV27 and J is TRBJ1-1; D not resolved. There are 14 residues in the CDR3. CDR1 is MNHEY and CDR2 is SMNVEV in the germline V gene (reference sequence). V dropped 5 bases and J dropped 4 bases, with 14 bases sitting between them.

In DNA form, the CDR3 reads TGTGCCAGCAAAACCGGGACAGGGAGGGATTCACCCCTCCACTTT. Amino acids: CASKTGTGRDSPLHF. The chain is built from TRBV12-3 or TRBV12-4 and TRBJ1-6; 9 nucleotides agree with TRBD1. The CDR3 contains 15 residues. Unmatched junction bases numbered 9, after V lost 7 bases and J lost 8 bases.

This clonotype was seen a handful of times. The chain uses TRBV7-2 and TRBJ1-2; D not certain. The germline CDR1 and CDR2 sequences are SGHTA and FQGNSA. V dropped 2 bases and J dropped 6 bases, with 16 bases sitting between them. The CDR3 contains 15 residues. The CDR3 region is CASSLYNTGMDGYTF. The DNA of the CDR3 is TGTGCCAGCAGCTTATATAATACGGGGATGGATGGCTACACCTTC.

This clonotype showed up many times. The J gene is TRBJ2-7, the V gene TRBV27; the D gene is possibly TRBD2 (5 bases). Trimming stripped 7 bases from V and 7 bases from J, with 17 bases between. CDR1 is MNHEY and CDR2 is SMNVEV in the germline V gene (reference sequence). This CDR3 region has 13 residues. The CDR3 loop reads CASTRDQSGEQYF. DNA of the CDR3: TGTGCCAGCACCCGAGACCAGTCGGGGGAGCAGTACTTC.

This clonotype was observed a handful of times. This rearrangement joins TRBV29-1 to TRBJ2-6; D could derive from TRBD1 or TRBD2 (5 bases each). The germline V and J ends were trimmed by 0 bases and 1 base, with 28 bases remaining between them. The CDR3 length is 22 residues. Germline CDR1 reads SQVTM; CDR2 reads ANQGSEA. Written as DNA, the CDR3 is TGCAGCGTTGAAGAGAGCCACCAAGGTATAAGAGGGGCCCGATCTGGGGCCAACGTCCTGACTTTC. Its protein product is CSVEESHQGIRGARSGANVLTF. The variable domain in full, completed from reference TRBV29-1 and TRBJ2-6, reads SAVISQKPSRDICQRGTSLTIQCQVDSQVTMMFWYRQQPGQSLTLIATANQGSEATYESGFVIDKFPISRPNLTFSTLTVSNMSPEDSSIYLCSVEESHQGIRGARSGANVLTFGAGSRLTVL.

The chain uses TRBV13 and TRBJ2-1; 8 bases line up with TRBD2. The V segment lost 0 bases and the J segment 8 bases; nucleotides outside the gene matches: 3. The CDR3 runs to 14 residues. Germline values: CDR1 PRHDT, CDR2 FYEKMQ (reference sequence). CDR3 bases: TGTGCCAGCAGCTTAGGAGGACTAGCCTATGAGCAGTTCTTC. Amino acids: CASSLGGLAYEQFF.

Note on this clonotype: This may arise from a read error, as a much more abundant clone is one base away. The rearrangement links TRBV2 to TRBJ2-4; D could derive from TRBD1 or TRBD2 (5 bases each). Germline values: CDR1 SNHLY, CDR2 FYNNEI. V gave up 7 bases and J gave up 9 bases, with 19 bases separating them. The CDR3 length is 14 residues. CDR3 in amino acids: CASNPGRVLGIQYF. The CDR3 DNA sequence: TGTGCCAGCAATCCGGGACGAGTTCTCGGCATTCAGTACTTC.

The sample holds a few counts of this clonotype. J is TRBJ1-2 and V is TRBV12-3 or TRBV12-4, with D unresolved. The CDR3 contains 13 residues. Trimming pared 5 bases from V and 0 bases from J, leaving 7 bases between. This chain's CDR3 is CASSPHPNYGYTF. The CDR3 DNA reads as TGTGCCAGCAGTCCCCACCCTAACTATGGCTACACCTTC.

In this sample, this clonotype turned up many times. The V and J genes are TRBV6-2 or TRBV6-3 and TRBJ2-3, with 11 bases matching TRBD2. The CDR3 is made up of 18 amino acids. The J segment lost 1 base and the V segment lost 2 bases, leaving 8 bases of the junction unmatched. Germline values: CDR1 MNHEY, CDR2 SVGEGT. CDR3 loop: CASSYPTTSGGRTDTQYF. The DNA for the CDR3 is TGTGCCAGCAGTTACCCGACTACTAGCGGGGGTCGCACAGATACGCAGTATTTT.

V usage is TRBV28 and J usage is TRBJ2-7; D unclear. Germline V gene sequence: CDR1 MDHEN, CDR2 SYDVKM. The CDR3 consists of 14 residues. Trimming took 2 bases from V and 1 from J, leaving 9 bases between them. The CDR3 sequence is CASSLIASSYEQYF. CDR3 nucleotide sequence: TGTGCCAGCAGTTTAATCGCCAGTTCCTACGAGCAGTACTTC.